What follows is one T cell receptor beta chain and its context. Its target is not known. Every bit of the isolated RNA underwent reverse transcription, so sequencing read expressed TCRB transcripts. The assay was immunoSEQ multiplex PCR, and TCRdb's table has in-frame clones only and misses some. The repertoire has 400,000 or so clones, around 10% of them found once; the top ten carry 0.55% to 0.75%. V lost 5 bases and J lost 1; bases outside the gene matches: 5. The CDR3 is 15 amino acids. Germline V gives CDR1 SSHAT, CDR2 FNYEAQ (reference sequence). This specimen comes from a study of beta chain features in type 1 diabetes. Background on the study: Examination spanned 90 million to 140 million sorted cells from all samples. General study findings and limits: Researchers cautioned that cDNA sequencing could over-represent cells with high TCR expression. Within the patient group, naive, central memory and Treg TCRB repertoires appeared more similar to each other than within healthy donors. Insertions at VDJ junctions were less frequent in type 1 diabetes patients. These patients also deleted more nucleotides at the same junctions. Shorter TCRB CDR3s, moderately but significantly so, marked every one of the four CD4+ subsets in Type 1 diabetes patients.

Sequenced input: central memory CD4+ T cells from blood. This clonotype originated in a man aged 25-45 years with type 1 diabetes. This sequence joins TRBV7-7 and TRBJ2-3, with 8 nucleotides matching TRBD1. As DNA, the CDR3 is TGTGCCAGCAGCGCTAACAGGGGGGGCACAGATACGCAGTATTTT. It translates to CASSANRGGTDTQYF.